This T cell receptor (beta chain) was documented in a study of blood T cell repertoires in COVID-19. Study information: The United States, Italy and Spain supplied acute and convalescent COVID-19 samples. The analysed material was cDNA or gDNA that came from T cells, B-cell-depleted T cells, or PBMCs.

This clone was seen only once. V gave up 3 bases and J gave up 1 base; unmatched junction bases: 10. CDR1 and CDR2 from the germline V gene are SGHAT and FQNNGV. This CDR3 spans 18 amino acids. In the source study's methods: Estimation of nucleated cell counts was performed using reference gene primer amplification. Profiling relied on immunoSEQ multiplex PCR, and the TCRdb table lists in-frame clones only, not all of them. V, J and clone size were drawn from that table, and D and trimming were deduced from the DNA. This sample carries approximately 150,000 clones, around three quarters of them seen once, and the ten largest clones take around 17%.

The sequenced sample consisted of PBMCs or T cells enriched from blood (not recorded which). The clonotype originates from a woman in her 70s in a cohort exposed to, infected with or recovered from COVID-19 (not recorded which). The chain couples TRBV11-2 to TRBJ2-2; 8 bases line up with TRBD1. The CDR3 nucleotides are TGTGCCAGCAGCTTTGGAGGCTGGACAGGGCGGAACACCGGGGAGCTGTTTTTT. Its translation is CASSFGGWTGRNTGELFF.